The 25 T cell receptor beta chains below were found in one sample sequenced in a study of regulatory T cells in long-lasting Graves disease. Time point defined: newly diagnosed GD, antithyroid drugs for less than 3 months. Following extraction of RNA from PBMCs, that RNA was used to make the TCR library. The authors built TCR beta libraries using iRepertoire HTBI primers and Arm-PCR of CDR3 regions. MiXCR, applied by TCRdb to the multiplex PCR reads, yields one record per CDR3 protein. The sample lists about 450,000 distinct CDR3 sequences; around 15% were seen once. The same data also contributed to another study, on T cells in Graves' hyperthyroidism and ophthalmopathy.

The material sequenced was peripheral blood mononuclear cells (PBMCs), taken at new diagnosis, from a patient treated with antithyroid drugs. The receptors come from a woman in her forties or fifties with Graves disease.

This clonotype has more than one count but fewer than ten. V gene TRBV12-3 or TRBV12-4 combines with J gene TRBJ2-2, with 8 positions matching TRBD1. CDR3 length: 21 residues. V shed 8 bases, J shed 0 bases, and the junction held 23 bases outside the gene matches. The CDR3: CASLPNRGQVLSRPNTGELFF. The CDR3 DNA reads TGTGCCAGCCTACCAAATCGGGGACAGGTATTATCTCGCCCGAACACCGGGGAGCTGTTTTTT.

This clonotype showed up just a few times. The chain recombines TRBV7-9 with TRBJ2-5, with D uncertain. This CDR3 spans 15 amino acids. Germline-derived CDR1 and CDR2 are SEHNR and FQNEAQ (reference sequence). Deletions cut 5 bases from V and 1 base from J, with 14 bases between. The DNA for the CDR3 is TGTGCCAGCAGCGATCACTCAGGAGTCCAAGAGACCCAGTACTTC. This codes for CASSDHSGVQETQYF.

At least ten counts were recorded for this clonotype. The gene calls are TRBV12-3 or TRBV12-4 and TRBJ2-1; TRBD2 agrees at 12 bases. V lost 4 bases to trimming and J lost 7 bases; unmatched junction nucleotides: 2. The CDR3 is 14 amino acids. The chain's CDR3 is CASSSGTSGNEQFF. CDR3 nucleotide sequence: TGTGCCAGCAGTTCCGGGACTAGCGGGAATGAGCAGTTCTTC.

With regard to this clonotype: At one end the junction does not follow the germline gene, possibly because of a read error. The V gene is TRBV30, the J gene TRBJ1-4; D is possibly TRBD1 (6 bases). The CDR3 is 15 residues long. Germline CDR1 is GTSNPN and CDR2 is SVGIG (reference sequence). The CDR3, as DNA: TGTGCCTGGAGGACAACAGGGCGATTAGATGAGAAACTGTTTTTT. Translating it yields CAWRTTGRLDEKLFF.

This clonotype was recorded many times. The V call is TRBV5-1, the J call TRBJ2-5; D uncertain. Germline V lookup: CDR1 SGHRS, CDR2 YFSETQ. CDR3 size: 15 residues. Trimming shortened V by 0 bases and J by 7 bases, and 16 bases separated the two germline ends. The CDR3 sequence: CASSLDRRAIGTQYF. The CDR3 DNA follows: TGCGCCAGCAGCTTGGACAGAAGGGCGATAGGGACCCAGTACTTC.

This clonotype was seen at least ten times. V usage is TRBV29-1 and J usage is TRBJ1-2, with 9 bases that match TRBD1. Germline CDR1 is SQVTM and CDR2 is ANQGSEA. V lost 4 bases, J lost 1 base, and 4 bases stayed unmatched. This CDR3 contains 14 residues. The CDR3 protein is CSVGRQGVNYGYTF. The CDR3 DNA sequence: TGCAGCGTTGGGAGACAGGGGGTTAACTATGGCTACACCTTC. The complete variable domain, with remaining parts taken from reference TRBV29-1 and TRBJ1-2, reads SAVISQKPSRDICQRGTSLTIQCQVDSQVTMMFWYRQQPGQSLTLIATANQGSEATYESGFVIDKFPISRPNLTFSTLTVSNMSPEDSSIYLCSVGRQGVNYGYTFGSGTRLTVV.

This clonotype was counted at least ten times. The V gene is TRBV20-1, the J gene TRBJ1-5; 10 bases align to TRBD1. Germline V gene sequence: CDR1 DFQATT, CDR2 SNEGSKA (reference sequence). There are 14 residues in the CDR3. V shed 6 bases and J 5 bases; nucleotides not matched to a gene: 7. The CDR3 protein is CSAESGTGDQPQHF. CDR3 DNA sequence: TGCAGTGCCGAATCGGGGACAGGGGATCAGCCCCAGCATTTT.

In this sample, this clonotype turned up many times. This sequence joins TRBV28 and TRBJ1-1; 9 bases fit TRBD1. There are 14 residues in the CDR3. Germline loops: CDR1 MDHEN, CDR2 SYDVKM. V shed 5 bases and J 0 bases; nucleotides not matched to a gene: 1. CDR3 sequence: CASSRQGVNTEAFF. CDR3 nucleotides: TGTGCCAGCAGTAGACAGGGGGTGAACACTGAAGCTTTCTTT.

This clonotype was observed at least ten times. The V gene is TRBV3-1, the J gene TRBJ2-3; 7 nucleotides match TRBD2. V lost 1 base to trimming and J lost 9 bases; unmatched junction nucleotides: 10. Looked up from germline, CDR1 is LGHDT and CDR2 is YNNKEL (reference sequence). This CDR3 comprises 15 residues. The CDR3 protein is CASSQARGRGGTQYF. Written as DNA, the CDR3 is TGTGCCAGCAGCCAAGCTAGAGGGAGGGGAGGGACGCAGTATTTT.

This clonotype has just a few counts. The chain has TRBV7-3 and TRBJ2-3, with D unclear. The CDR3 length is 13 residues. Germline CDR1 and CDR2: SGHTA and FQGTGA. V was shortened by 1 base and J by 5 bases, with 7 bases between the two germline ends. The CDR3 coding sequence is TGTGCCAGCAGCTTAAGTACACAAGATACGCAGTATTTT. As protein: CASSLSTQDTQYF.

This clonotype was observed at least ten times. This chain uses TRBV6-2 or TRBV6-3 with TRBJ2-7; 7 nucleotides align to TRBD2. CDR3 size: 12 residues. V lost 2 bases, J lost 7 bases, and 2 bases stayed unmatched. The V gene's germline CDR1 is MNHEY and CDR2 SVGEGT. Here the CDR3 DNA reads TGTGCCAGCAGTTACCCTAGCGGAGAGCAGTACTTC. Translated: CASSYPSGEQYF.

The chain couples TRBV5-1 to TRBJ2-5, with D perhaps assigned TRBD1 or TRBD2 (5 bases each). CDR3 length: 15 amino acids. With 4 bases removed from V and 2 bases from J, the gap between germline ends came to 15 bases. Germline CDR1 reads SGHRS; CDR2 reads YFSETQ. The CDR3 bases are TGCGCCAGCAGCCCCTTTCCGGGACCACAAGAGACCCAGTACTTC. Translation: CASSPFPGPQETQYF.

This clonotype was recorded a few times. The CDR3 sequence: CASSHSSRQGFTDTQYF. CDR3 nucleotides: TGTGCCAGCAGCCACTCCTCCAGACAGGGATTCACAGATACGCAGTATTTT. The chain joins TRBV3-1 to TRBJ2-3; 7 bases are shared with TRBD1. Germline V gives CDR1 LGHDT, CDR2 YNNKEL (reference sequence). V shed 3 bases, J shed 2 bases, and the junction held 11 bases outside the gene matches. The CDR3 is 17 amino acids.

There are many counts of this clonotype. The chain joins TRBV28 to TRBJ2-1, with D tentatively TRBD2 (6 bases). CDR1 and CDR2 from the germline V gene are MDHEN and SYDVKM. V lost 5 bases and J 12 bases, leaving 17 bases between the germline ends. This CDR3 is built from 13 residues. The DNA of the CDR3 is TGTGCCAGCAGTCCCGCGGGGAGTGATTGGCAGTTCTTC. Encoded protein: CASSPAGSDWQFF.

In its sample, this clonotype was seen many times. J is TRBJ1-5 and V is TRBV3-1; weak D call: TRBD1 (5 bases). From germline, CDR1 is LGHDT and CDR2 YNNKEL (reference sequence). The CDR3 extends over 13 amino acids. V lost 3 bases, J lost 7 bases, and 10 bases lay in between. CDR3 DNA sequence: TGTGCCAGCAGCCAGCAGGGTTCACAGCCCCAGCATTTT. Translating it yields CASSQQGSQPQHF.

In its sample, this clonotype was seen many times. The V call is TRBV28, the J call TRBJ2-1, with 8 nucleotides matching TRBD2. Germline V lookup: CDR1 MDHEN, CDR2 SYDVKM. CDR3 length equals 17 residues. The junction had 16 bases not matched to a gene; V was cut back by 5 bases and J by 7 bases. The CDR3 region is CASSLEKFGRARNEQFF. Written as DNA, the CDR3 is TGTGCCAGCAGTCTCGAGAAGTTCGGGAGGGCCAGGAATGAGCAGTTCTTC.

About this clonotype: Given a much more abundant clone one base away, this may be a read error. The chain links TRBV11-3 to TRBJ2-3; no reliable D call. Germline-derived CDR1 and CDR2 are SGHNT and YENEEA. V was cut by 0 bases and J by 4 bases, with 14 bases left in between. The CDR3 contains 16 residues. CDR3 DNA: TGTGCCAGCAGCTTAGATCCCACAGATATGGCAGATACGCAGTATTTT. Its translation is CASSLDPTDMADTQYF.

This clonotype was observed at least ten times. The chain links TRBV2 to TRBJ2-7; TRBD1 agrees at 8 bases. V dropped 3 bases and J dropped 2; count of bases not matched to a gene: 3. The germline gives CDR1 SNHLY, CDR2 FYNNEI. This CDR3 contains 14 residues. The CDR3: CASSDRGHTYEQYF. CDR3 in DNA: TGTGCCAGCAGTGACAGGGGGCACACCTACGAGCAGTACTTC. Supplemented by reference TRBV2 and TRBJ2-7, the full variable domain reads EPEVTQTPSHQVTQMGQEVILRCVPISNHLYFYWYRQILGQKVEFLVSFYNNEISEKSEIFDDQFSVERPDGSNFTLKIRSTKLEDSAMYFCASSDRGHTYEQYFGPGTRLTVT.

This clonotype was recorded many times. V is TRBV28 and J is TRBJ2-3, with 8 bases that match TRBD2. The germline V gene encodes CDR1 MDHEN and CDR2 SYDVKM. V was clipped by 7 bases and J by 3 bases; unmatched bases: 6. This CDR3 spans 14 amino acids. The CDR3 loop reads CASTWGGRTDTQYF. CDR3 sequence (DNA): TGTGCCAGCACCTGGGGCGGGAGGACAGATACGCAGTATTTT. Using reference TRBV28 and TRBJ2-3 for the parts outside the CDR3, the full variable domain is DVKVTQSSRYLVKRTGEKVFLECVQDMDHENMFWYRQDPGLGLRLIYFSYDVKMKEKGDIPEGYSVSREKKERFSLILESASTNQTSMYLCASTWGGRTDTQYFGPGTRLTVL.

The table lists this clonotype with many counts. The chain is built from TRBV28 and TRBJ2-1; perhaps TRBD1 as D (6 bases). V was cut by 5 bases and J by 4 bases, with 12 bases left in between. CDR1 and CDR2 from the germline V gene are MDHEN and SYDVKM. The CDR3 is made up of 14 amino acids. This CDR3 reads CASSNPTGYNEQFF. The CDR3 coding sequence is TGTGCCAGCAGTAACCCGACAGGATACAATGAGCAGTTCTTC.

A note on this clonotype: A junction boundary mismatches the germline segment, possibly from a read error. The chain uses TRBV5-1 and TRBJ1-6, with 10 nucleotides matching TRBD1. Germline V gene lookup returns CDR1 SGHRS and CDR2 YFSETQ. The CDR3 is 16 amino acids. CDR3 residues: CASSPHYGTGVSPLHF. CDR3 nucleotides: TGTGCCAGCAGCCCCCATTACGGGACAGGGGTATCACCCCTCCACTTT.

This clonotype was counted at least ten times. This chain joins TRBV3-1 and TRBJ1-5; no reliable D call. V lost 5 bases to trimming and J lost 5 bases, with 7 bases between them. The germline V gene has CDR1 LGHDT and CDR2 YNNKEL (reference sequence). The CDR3 is 12 amino acids. CDR3 protein: CASSVQDQPQHF. The CDR3 DNA is TGTGCCAGCAGCGTCCAGGATCAGCCCCAGCATTTT.

This clonotype was detected only a few times. In nucleotides, the CDR3 is TGTGCCAGCAAGGGACAGGGGGCGAGCGAGCAGTACTTC. This translates into CASKGQGASEQYF. The rearrangement uses TRBV9 and TRBJ2-7, with TRBD1 identical over 12 bases. Germline V gene data show CDR1 as SGDLS and CDR2 as YYNGEE. Unmatched junction bases numbered 4, after V lost 6 bases and J lost 6 bases. The CDR3 has 13 amino acids. The full variable domain, completed using reference TRBV9 and TRBJ2-7, is DSGVTQTPKHLITATGQRVTLRCSPRSGDLSVYWYQQSLDQGLQFLIQYYNGEERAKGNILERFSAQQFPDLHSELNLSSLELGDSALYFCASKGQGASEQYFGPGTRLTVT.

Many counts were recorded for this clonotype. The chain has TRBV20-1 and TRBJ2-7; D is uncertain. This CDR3 contains 10 residues. V dropped 7 bases and J dropped 5 bases, with 9 bases sitting between them. From germline, CDR1 is DFQATT and CDR2 SNEGSKA (reference sequence). The CDR3 DNA follows: TGCAGTGAAGGGTTTGACGAGCAGTACTTC. It encodes CSEGFDEQYF.

The chain uses TRBV3-1 and TRBJ2-1; 10 bases line up with TRBD2. Trimming cost V 0 bases and J 6 bases; bases outside gene matches: 5. This CDR3 is built from 16 residues. CDR1 is LGHDT and CDR2 is YNNKEL in the germline V gene (reference sequence). CDR3 region: CASSQDRSGRANEQFF. The DNA for the CDR3 is TGTGCCAGCAGCCAAGATAGGAGCGGGAGGGCCAATGAGCAGTTCTTC.